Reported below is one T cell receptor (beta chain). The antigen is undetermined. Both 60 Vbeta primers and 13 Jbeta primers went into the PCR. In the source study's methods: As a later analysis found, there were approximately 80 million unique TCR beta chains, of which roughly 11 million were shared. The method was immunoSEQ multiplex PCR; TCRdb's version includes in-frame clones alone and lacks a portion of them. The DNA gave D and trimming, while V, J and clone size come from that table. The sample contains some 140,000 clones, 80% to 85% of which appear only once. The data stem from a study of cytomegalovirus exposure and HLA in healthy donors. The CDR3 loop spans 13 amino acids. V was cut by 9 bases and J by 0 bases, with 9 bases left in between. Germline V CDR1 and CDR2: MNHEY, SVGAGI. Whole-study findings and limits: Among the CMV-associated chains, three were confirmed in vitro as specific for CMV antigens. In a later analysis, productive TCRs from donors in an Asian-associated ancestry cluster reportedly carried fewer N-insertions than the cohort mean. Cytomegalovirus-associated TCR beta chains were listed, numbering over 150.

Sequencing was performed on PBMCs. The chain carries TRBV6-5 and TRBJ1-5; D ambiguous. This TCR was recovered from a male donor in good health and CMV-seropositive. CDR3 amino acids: CASGLYSNQPQHF. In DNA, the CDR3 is TGTGCCAGTGGGCTTTATAGCAATCAGCCCCAGCATTTT.